This T cell receptor beta chain was retrieved from a study of cytomegalovirus exposure and HLA in healthy donors (TCRdb year 2017). Study-wide context: An earlier analysis of approximately 590 of the donors reported about 250 Gb of sequence data and around 120 million unique TCR beta sequences from some 180 million T cells. Both class I and class II loci were covered by HLA typing, at four-digit resolution. The study used immunosequencing to profile the T cell repertoires of several hundred subjects and linked those repertoires to cytomegalovirus serostatus. Genome-wide SNP genotypes for about 65% of the 666 donors were used in a later genetic analysis, which treated that subset as a discovery cohort. All discovery cohort repertoires had been generated using a single sequencing platform. Donor age, sex, ethnicity and CMV serostatus were compiled together with the repertoire data. The aim of the study was to test whether cataloging public T cell receptors could identify signatures of past pathogen exposure. A later analysis re-analyzed previously published TCR beta repertoires from hundreds of donors and added high-resolution HLA genotyping to study TCR occurrence patterns. In the later analysis, no new phenotypic data were used to find candidate immune exposures; instead, reliance was placed on TCR beta sequences and their occurrence across donors. The genetic ancestry cluster associated with self-reported Caucasian donors included 70% to 85% of the 300 to 450 genotyped donors. An earlier analysis of approximately 500 of the donors applied high-throughput TCR beta sequencing to assess whether each TCR beta V gene segment acted as functional or pseudogenic. Roughly 320 gigabases of sequencing data and roughly 80 million unique TCR sequences made up an early release that covered several hundred HLA-typed donors. Roughly 5 DR-DQ haplotypes were treated as single units for association and clustering because of strong linkage in the cohort. On average, around 200,000 unique TCR beta nucleotide sequences were sequenced per donor among a few hundred genotyped donors of the cohort, with about 19% of those sequences being non-productive. To predict cytomegalovirus infection status, the study brought together high-throughput TCR immunosequencing, statistical association of individual TCRs with disease status, and machine learning. The number of typed donors differed by locus: roughly 620-630 for A, B, C, DRB1 and DQB1; about 520 for DQA1; fewer than 610 for DPA1; and about 450 for DPB1. In addition to the first cohort of 650 to 750 subjects, a separate validation cohort of approximately 110 different subjects was used.

Note on this clone: The specificity of this receptor is unknown. Qualities for individual bases were not recorded, and no much larger clone is one base off.

In total, 630 or so healthy bone marrow donors made up the cohort. At the time of sampling, all cohort members were nominally healthy, though unrecorded immune exposures were likely present. The donor was CMV seropositive and belonged to the group of 270 or so seropositive cohort members. A peripheral blood sample was provided by each donor, and peripheral blood mononuclear cells were used for TCR beta sequencing. The Qiagen DNeasy Blood Extraction Kit was used to extract genomic DNA from the blood cell samples. The investigation overall reported the following: A later analysis found that TCR association rates varied across HLA loci, with DRB1 alleles showing the most associated TCRs and HLA-C alleles the fewest. Around 16 rarely observed V segments, including chromosome 9 orphons, were excluded from the earlier analysis of just under 600 of the donors because counts were too low. Sequencing depth was assumed to be roughly uniform across donors in the presence/absence analyses, though that assumption may not hold. Correlated functional status among segregating V segments might be attributable to linkage disequilibrium, but an unknown experimental factor could not be ruled out. The 87-base-pair reads could not distinguish some IMGT-functional V segments, including TRBV6-2 and TRBV6-3, so those segments were excluded. For the cohort, immune exposure information was limited to CMV serostatus. In a later analysis, around 15,000 TCR beta sequences were associated with specific HLA alleles at a false discovery rate of 0.05. It was suggested by the authors that the approach could potentially be generalized to other disease states and immunological phenotypes. Most TCR sequences were observed very rarely across donors, whereas some public TCRs were present in many individuals. In this cohort, only TCR beta chains were sequenced, and detectable features were limited by the absence of alpha or paired-chain data. A further reported finding was that TCR beta sequences accurately predicted the HLA-A and HLA-B alleles for most subjects in the first cohort. According to a later genetic analysis, donors in an Asian-associated ancestry cluster had fewer N-insertions in productive TCRs than the approximately 630-donor mean. Cytomegalovirus status was reported to be diagnosed by the classifier with high specificity and sensitivity in both the original and validation cohorts. In vitro tests confirmed that a few of the cytomegalovirus-associated TCR beta chains recognize cytomegalovirus antigens. A later analysis reported that several top co-occurrence clusters appeared linked to parvovirus B19, influenza, CMV and Epstein-Barr virus. A cluster of highly shared sequence variants was judged likely to be a technical artifact of the sequencing pipeline. Because some donors lacked HLA typing at each locus, the association tests relied only on the typed subset. Compared with equally common non-associated chains, HLA-associated TCR beta chains in a later analysis were more clonally expanded and had lower generation probabilities. A later genetic analysis associated a missense DCLRE1C variant with V-gene and J-gene trimming of TCR beta chains, and an independent cohort replicated the association. A later analysis found that most CMV-associated TCR beta chains appeared HLA-restricted, with HLA associations seemingly driven largely by CMV exposure. A total of roughly 160 TCR beta chains were listed by the study as associated with cytomegalovirus. Broadly in line with IMGT annotations, most TCR beta V segments showed up in productive rearrangements about 87% or about 30% of the time in an earlier analysis of some 590 of the donors. Strong co-occurrence of HLA alleles, especially DR and DQ, made assigning TCR associations to individual alleles difficult.

Libraries were constructed by the immunoSEQ multiplex PCR assay. A mixture of 60 forward primers for TCR Vbeta segments and 13 reverse primers for TCR Jbeta segments was used in the multiplex PCR. The CDR3 region of rearranged TCR beta genes was amplified from genomic DNA with a multiplex PCR assay. Amplified TCR beta libraries were sequenced as 87-base-pair reads on the Illumina HiSeq System. Per the source publication's procedure: A later analysis counted 75 million to 100 million unique TCR beta chains across the roughly 700 repertoires, and 10 million to 12 million of these chains were shared by at least two donors. Raw reads were error-corrected and collapsed into unique sequences by a nearest-neighbor algorithm in which closely related sequences were merged to remove PCR and sequencing errors. To assign V, D and J gene segments, CDR3 sequences were aligned to IMGT reference sequences. Each retained sequence needed at least a six-nucleotide match to both a V gene segment and a J gene segment. Rearrangements were classified as productive when the CDR3 lacked stop codons and remained in frame with V and J, and all other rearrangements were classified as non-productive. Following IMGT convention, CDR3 was defined as the stretch from the second conserved V-encoded cysteine to the conserved J-encoded phenylalanine. In an earlier analysis of around 600 of the donors, sequences lacking an unambiguous match to a single V gene segment were excluded. An earlier analysis of a few hundred of the donors called V segments functional above 56.7% productive rearrangements and segregating when the between-donor standard deviation exceeded 5%. A statistical classification framework was built to diagnose cytomegalovirus status from the catalog of TCR beta chain sequences. V and J gene assignment, in a later analysis, came from comparing TCR nucleotide sequences with IMGT/GENE-DB human TR gene sequences. The TCRdist pipeline was used in a later analysis to assign CDR3 sequences and most-parsimonious VDJ recombination scenarios. In a later analysis, each TCR beta chain was defined by its CDR3 amino acid sequence together with its V-gene family, and reads lacking a unique V-gene family were excluded. As a way to deal with suspected cross-contamination and a sequencing artifact, a later analysis dropped roughly 600 nucleotide sequences that were highly shared and had low generation probability. In a later analysis, a clonal expansion index was calculated for each public chain from normalized within-repertoire ranks of inferred template counts. A later analysis computed generation probabilities with a VDJ recombination model fitted to out-of-frame rearrangements, and checked the results against IGoR. Hypergeometric tests were used in a later analysis to score TCR-TCR, TCR-HLA and TCR-CMV co-occurrence, with a repertoire-size bias correction applied to the TCR pairs. To estimate false discovery rates, a later analysis permuted the HLA or CMV assignments 20 times. In a later analysis, co-occurring TCRs were grouped using DBSCAN, and TCRdist sequence similarity was added for clustering within HLA-allele-positive subsets. Repertoires with fewer than 30,000 or more than 120,000 public chains, plus five repertoires with anomalous nucleotide sharing, were excluded from co-occurrence clustering. TCRdb retrieved this table from immuneACCESS and kept in-frame rearrangements only. Not all clones are present; in checked studies, unresolved V genes account for under half, and no reason is known for the remainder. V, J and clone size were drawn from that table, and D and trimming were deduced from the DNA. This sample holds over 150,000 clones; around 80% were observed only once. The ten largest clones capture about 1.5% of the sample.

Looking up the germline V gene yields CDR1 SGHTA and CDR2 FQGNSA. The CDR3 runs 15 residues from the cysteine to the phenylalanine. The CDR3 DNA has 45 bases and is translated from base 1. V has 4 bases trimmed and J has 2 bases trimmed; junction bases matching no gene number 6. This receptor chain uses TRBV7-2 and TRBJ2-3; 7 bases in between match TRBD1. The clonotype originates from a woman aged 30 to 39 in good health and CMV-seropositive. Sequencing was done on a sample of PBMCs. The CDR3 region reads CASSSRQGPTDTQYF. The bases read TGTGCCAGCAGCTCGAGACAGGGCCCCACAGATACGCAGTATTTT.